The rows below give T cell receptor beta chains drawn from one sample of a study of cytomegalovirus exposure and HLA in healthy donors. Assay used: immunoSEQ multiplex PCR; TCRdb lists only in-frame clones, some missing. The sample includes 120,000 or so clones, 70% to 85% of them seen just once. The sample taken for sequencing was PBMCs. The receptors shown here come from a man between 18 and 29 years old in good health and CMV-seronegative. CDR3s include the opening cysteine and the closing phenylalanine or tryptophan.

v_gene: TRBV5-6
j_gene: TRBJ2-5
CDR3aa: CASSVVRGGKRTQYF

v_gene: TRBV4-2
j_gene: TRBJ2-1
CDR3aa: CASSPLTSGGAGEQFF

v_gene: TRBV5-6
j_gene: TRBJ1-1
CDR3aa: CASSLGAGTNTEAFF

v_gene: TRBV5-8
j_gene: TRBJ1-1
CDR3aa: CASSFDRVGTEAFF

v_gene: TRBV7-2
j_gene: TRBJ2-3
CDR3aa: CASSPASGGTDTQYF

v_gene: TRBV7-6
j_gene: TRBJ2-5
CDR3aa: CASSWQGVQETQYF

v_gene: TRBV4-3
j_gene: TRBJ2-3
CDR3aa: CASSQDLGGGADTQYF

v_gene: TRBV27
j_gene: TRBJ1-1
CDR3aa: CASSPNRGAGENTEAFF

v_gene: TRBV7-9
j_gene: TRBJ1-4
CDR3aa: CSSSYQGWEKLFF

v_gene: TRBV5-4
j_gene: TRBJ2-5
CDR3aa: CASSLETGIGQTQYF

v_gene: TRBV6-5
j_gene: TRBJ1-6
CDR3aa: CASSYGAGNSPLHF

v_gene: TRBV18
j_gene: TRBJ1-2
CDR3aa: CASSPLEDYGYTF

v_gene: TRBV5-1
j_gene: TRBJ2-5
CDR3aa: CASSPGLSGETQYF

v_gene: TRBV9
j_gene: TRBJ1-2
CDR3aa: CASSVAAGGVIGYTF

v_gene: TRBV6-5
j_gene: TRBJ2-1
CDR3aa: CASSYSLAGGDVEQFF

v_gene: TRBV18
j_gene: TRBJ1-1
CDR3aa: CASSRNRGRLKNTEAFF

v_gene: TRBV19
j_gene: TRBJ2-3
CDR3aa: CASSIGGDRQTQYF

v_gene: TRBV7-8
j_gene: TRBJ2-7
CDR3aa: CASSPRQRTYEQYF

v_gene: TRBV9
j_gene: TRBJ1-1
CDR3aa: CASSDRAGEAFF

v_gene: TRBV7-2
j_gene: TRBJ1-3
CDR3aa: CASSLTTGYSGNTIYF

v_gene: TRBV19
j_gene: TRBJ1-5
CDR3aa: CATLRGQPQHF

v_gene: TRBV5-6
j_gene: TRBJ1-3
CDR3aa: CASSSYIFSGNTIYF

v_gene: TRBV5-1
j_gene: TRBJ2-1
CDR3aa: CASRIPSNADEQFF

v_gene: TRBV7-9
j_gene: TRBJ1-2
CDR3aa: CASSLSQGQAGYGYTF

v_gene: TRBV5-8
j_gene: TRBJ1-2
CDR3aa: CASSSGQGVRIYGYTF

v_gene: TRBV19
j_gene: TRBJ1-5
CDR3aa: CASSPWGQGNQPQHF

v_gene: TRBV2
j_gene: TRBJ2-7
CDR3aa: CASKSTSGGPYEQYF

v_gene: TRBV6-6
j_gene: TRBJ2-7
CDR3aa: CASAGRGYEQYF

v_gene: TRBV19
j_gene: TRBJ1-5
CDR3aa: CASSSDRGYSNQPQHF

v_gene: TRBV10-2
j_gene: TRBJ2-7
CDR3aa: CASSDRVAGGYEQYF

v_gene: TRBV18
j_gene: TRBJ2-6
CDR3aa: CASSPREQSSGANVLTF

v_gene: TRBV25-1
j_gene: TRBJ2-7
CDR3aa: CASAWGKGAYEQYF

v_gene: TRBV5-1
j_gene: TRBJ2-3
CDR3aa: CASSLAGGAGGTDTQYF

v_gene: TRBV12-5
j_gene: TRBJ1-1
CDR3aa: CASGEGVMNTEAFF

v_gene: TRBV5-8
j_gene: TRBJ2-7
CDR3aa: CASSPRVGGYEQYF

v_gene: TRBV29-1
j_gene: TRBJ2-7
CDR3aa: CSGGGYEQYF

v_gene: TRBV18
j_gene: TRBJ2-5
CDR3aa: CASSPDSKETQYF

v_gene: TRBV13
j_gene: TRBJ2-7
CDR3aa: CASSFGRGQGRGEQYF

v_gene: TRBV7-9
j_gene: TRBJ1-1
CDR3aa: CASSSDRTGKNTEAFF

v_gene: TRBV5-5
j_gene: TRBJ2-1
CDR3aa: CASSSLAGSSYNEQFF

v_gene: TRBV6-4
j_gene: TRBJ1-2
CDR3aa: CASSVTGGAGGYTF

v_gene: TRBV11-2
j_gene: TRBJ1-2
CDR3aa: CASSSIRDTSANYGYTF

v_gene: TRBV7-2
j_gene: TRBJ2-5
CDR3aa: CASSRRHGGQETQYF

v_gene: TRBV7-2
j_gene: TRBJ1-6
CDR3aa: CASSPQRGRPLHF

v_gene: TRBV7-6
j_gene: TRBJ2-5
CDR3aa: CASSLSVSGVQETQYF

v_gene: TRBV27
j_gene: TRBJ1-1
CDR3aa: CASRASVLGGPMNTEAFF

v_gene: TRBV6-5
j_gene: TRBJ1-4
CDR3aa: CASSFPGNEKLFF

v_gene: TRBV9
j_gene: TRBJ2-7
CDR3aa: CASSPRDGAYEQYF

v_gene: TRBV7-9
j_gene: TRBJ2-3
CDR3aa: CATHRDYHTDTQYF